The next 29 T cell receptor beta chains were all read from a single sample in a study of tumor-infiltrating lymphocytes in primary liver carcinoma. A primer in the constant region served to generate TCR beta cDNA from about 480 ng of total RNA. Libraries covering TCR beta were generated through three nested multiplex PCR rounds (using a slightly modified ARM-PCR). In the first two PCR rounds, TRBV1-TRBV30 forward primers were paired with a C-beta reverse primer, and each round lasted approximately 10 cycles. TCRdb reanalysed the multiplex PCR reads using MiXCR and keeps one entry per CDR3 protein. The table has some 200,000 distinct CDR3 sequences, around three fifths seen once. Unsorted whole blood supplied the RNA, and germline DNA was extracted too. Material for sequencing was peripheral blood. The receptors stem from a woman aged 55-70 years with primary liver carcinoma and hepatitis B virus infection.

As for this clonotype: A read error may produce the germline difference seen at one junction end. J is TRBJ1-1 and V is TRBV4-1, with D hard to call. The CDR3 is 15 residues long. The germline gives CDR1 MGHRA, CDR2 YSYEKL. In nucleotides, the CDR3 is TGCGCCAGCAGCCACACACATGGCGGCCGGACTGAGGCTTTCTTT. Protein product: CASSHTHGGRTEAFF.

V is TRBV4-1 and J is TRBJ1-5; 7 nucleotides agree with TRBD1. This CDR3 is built from 15 residues. V dropped 4 bases and J dropped 3; count of bases not matched to a gene: 6. From germline, CDR1 is MGHRA and CDR2 YSYEKL. The CDR3 sequence is CASSRDRDINQPQHF. Here the CDR3 DNA reads TGCGCCAGCAGCCGAGACAGGGATATCAATCAGCCCCAGCATTTT.

This clonotype was seen repeatedly, ten times or more. The rearrangement links TRBV5-4 to TRBJ1-1, with 7 positions matching TRBD1. V lost 2 bases, J lost 4 bases, and 5 bases stayed unmatched. There are 14 residues in the CDR3. Germline CDR1 reads SGHNT; CDR2 reads YYREEE (reference sequence). The CDR3 DNA reads TGTGCCAGCAGCTTAGAGTCAGGGGGCACTGAAGCTTTCTTT. Protein: CASSLESGGTEAFF.

This clonotype has a count of ten or more. V is TRBV14 and J is TRBJ2-1; TRBD2 matches at 7 bases. V lost 3 bases and J lost 15; bases outside the gene matches: 17. This CDR3 contains 15 residues. Germline CDR1 reads SGHDN; CDR2 reads FVKESK. The CDR3 reads CASSQNYPSSGLTFF. The CDR3 DNA reads as TGTGCCAGCAGCCAGAACTACCCATCTAGCGGCCTAACGTTCTTC.

This clonotype was counted a few times. The genes are TRBV5-1 and TRBJ2-1; D not certain. The CDR3 covers 11 residues. Trimming took 0 bases from V and 10 from J, leaving 5 bases between them. Germline V gene lookup returns CDR1 SGHRS and CDR2 YFSETQ. CDR3 residues: CASSLGVEQFF. In DNA form, the CDR3 reads TGCGCCAGCAGCTTGGGTGTCGAGCAGTTCTTC.

Many counts were recorded for this clonotype. The chain is built from TRBV6-6 and TRBJ2-5; D possibly corresponds to TRBD1 (6 bases). The germline V and J ends were trimmed by 5 bases and 5 bases, with 9 bases remaining between them. The V gene's germline CDR1 is MNHNY and CDR2 SVGAGI (reference sequence). CDR3 length: 12 amino acids. CDR3 DNA: TGTGCCAGCAGTCAGGGGCGGGAGACCCAGTACTTC. This sequence encodes CASSQGRETQYF.

This clonotype occurred once. A junction end diverges from the germline sequence, so it may reflect a read error. This sequence joins TRBV29-1 and TRBJ1-3; D gene unclear. Per germline, CDR1 SQVTM and CDR2 ANQGSEA. This CDR3 has 13 residues. For the CDR3, the DNA is TGCAGCGTTGGTGTGGGAGGTGGAAACACAATATATTTT. This codes for CSVGVGGGNTIYF. The entire variable domain, with the rest obtained from reference TRBV29-1 and TRBJ1-3, is as follows: SAVISQKPSRDICQRGTSLTIQCQVDSQVTMMFWYRQQPGQSLTLIATANQGSEATYESGFVIDKFPISRPNLTFSTLTVSNMSPEDSSIYLCSVGVGGGNTIYFGEGSWLTVV.

With respect to this clonotype: A junction end diverges from the germline sequence, so it may reflect a read error. The gene calls are TRBV11-2 and TRBJ1-1; D is unresolved. Germline loops: CDR1 SGHAT, CDR2 FQNNGV. The CDR3 consists of 15 residues. CDR3 in DNA: TGTGCCAGCGGCTTAGAAAGAACAGTGAACACTGAAACTTTCTTT. Translating gives CASGLERTVNTETFF.

In its sample, this clonotype was seen many times. The chain carries TRBV11-1 and TRBJ2-7; D possibly corresponds to TRBD2 (5 bases). This CDR3 region has 13 residues. Germline CDR1 SGHAT, CDR2 FQDESV (reference sequence). V dropped 0 bases and J dropped 5 bases, with 8 bases sitting between them. The CDR3 sequence is CASSLAEADEQYF. The CDR3 DNA is TGTGCCAGCAGCTTAGCGGAGGCGGACGAGCAGTACTTC.

With regard to this clonotype: Given a much more abundant clone one base away, this may be a read error. V gene TRBV29-1 combines with J gene TRBJ2-5, with 10 bases identical to TRBD2. The germline V gene encodes CDR1 SQVTM and CDR2 ANQGSEA. Trimming removed 4 bases from V and 2 bases from J; junction bases left unmatched: 10. The CDR3 is made up of 16 amino acids. CDR3 residues: CSVVTGTSVRQETQYF. DNA of the CDR3: TGCAGCGTTGTGACAGGGACTAGCGTAAGGCAAGAGACCCAGTACTTC.

This clonotype was detected ten times or more. V is TRBV11-2 and J is TRBJ1-2; D remains unclear. The germline gives CDR1 SGHAT, CDR2 FQNNGV. V was shortened by 5 bases and J by 4 bases, with 11 bases between the two germline ends. The CDR3 length is 13 residues. This chain's CDR3 is CASSPSQTYGYTF. CDR3 nucleotides: TGTGCCAGCAGCCCCTCACAGACCTATGGCTACACCTTC.

In regard to this clonotype: This may be a read error, as it is one base from a much larger clone. This chain links TRBV4-1 with TRBJ2-7, with D hard to call. CDR1 and CDR2 (germline): MGHRA, YSYEKL. The CDR3 sequence is 15 residues long. The V end was cut by 0 bases, the J end by 6 bases, with 15 bases between. In DNA form, the CDR3 reads TGCGCCAGCAGCCAAGAGACCGTGTCCCTCAGCGAGCAGTACTTC. Protein product: CASSQETVSLSEQYF.

This clonotype was recorded only once. It may be a read error: a sequence one base away is much more abundant. The rearrangement uses TRBV29-1 and TRBJ2-3, with D uncertain. CDR3 length equals 13 residues. Trimming took 4 bases from V and 3 from J, leaving 11 bases between them. Germline CDR1 SQVTM, CDR2 ANQGSEA. In DNA, the CDR3 is TGCAGCGTTGTGTCCTCCCGTACAGATACGCAGTATTTT. As protein: CSVVSSRTDTQYF.

This rearrangement joins TRBV29-1 to TRBJ2-5; perhaps TRBD1 as D (6 bases). This CDR3 region has 12 residues. In germline, CDR1 is SQVTM, CDR2 ANQGSEA. The CDR3 nucleotides read TGCAGTGTCGGACAGTCTCAAGAGACCCAGTACTTC. Translated: CSVGQSQETQYF. The entire variable domain, with the rest obtained from reference TRBV29-1 and TRBJ2-5, is as follows: SAVISQKPSRDICQRGTSLTIQCQVDSQVTMMFWYRQQPGQSLTLIATANQGSEATYESGFVIDKFPISRPNLTFSTLTVSNMSPEDSSIYLCSVGQSQETQYFGPGTRLLVL.

The chain has TRBV5-4 and TRBJ2-6; a possible D gene is TRBD1 (6 bases). The V gene's germline CDR1 is SGHNT and CDR2 YYREEE (reference sequence). This CDR3 comprises 15 residues. Trimming took 5 bases from V and 1 from J, leaving 10 bases between them. In DNA form, the CDR3 reads TGTGCCAGCAGACCGACAGGATCTGGGGCCAACGTCCTGACTTTC. It is translated as CASRPTGSGANVLTF.

A note on this clonotype: A much more abundant neighbour one base away suggests this may be a read error. This chain connects TRBV4-1 to TRBJ1-3; D may be TRBD1 (5 bases). The germline V gene encodes CDR1 MGHRA and CDR2 YSYEKL. The V gene lost 6 bases and the J gene lost 0 bases, with 15 bases spanning the gap. CDR3 size: 16 residues. Here the CDR3 DNA reads TGCGCCAGCAGACTGGTCAGGGTGAACTCTGGAAACACCATATATTTT. Translating gives CASRLVRVNSGNTIYF.

Within the sample, this clonotype is medium-sized. This chain uses TRBV11-2 with TRBJ2-5; TRBD1 is a possible D gene (6 bases). In germline, CDR1 is SGHAT, CDR2 FQNNGV. Trimming pared 1 base from V and 5 bases from J, leaving 11 bases between. The CDR3 totals 14 residues. Here the CDR3 DNA reads TGTGCCAGCAGCTTAGGGGACACAAGGGAGACCCAGTACTTC. Protein sequence: CASSLGDTRETQYF. Filled out from reference TRBV11-2 and TRBJ2-5, the complete variable domain reads EAGVAQSPRYKIIEKRQSVAFWCNPISGHATLYWYQQILGQGPKLLIQFQNNGVVDDSQLPKDRFSAERLKGVDSTLKIQPAKLEDSAVYLCASSLGDTRETQYFGPGTRLLVL.

In the case of this clonotype: A clone one base away is much larger, so this may be a read error. The chain is built from TRBV6-6 and TRBJ1-6; TRBD1 aligns across 7 bases. The CDR3 has 11 amino acids. Germline V gene data show CDR1 as MNHNY and CDR2 as SVGAGI (reference sequence). V shed 10 bases and J 14 bases; nucleotides not matched to a gene: 8. For the CDR3, the DNA is TGTGCCACCAGGGGGGGGTTCACCCTCCACTTT. Translating gives CATRGGFTLHF.

Here the CDR3 DNA reads TGTGCCTGGAGAGTCGGGACGTCTGTCGATCAGCCCCAGCATTTT. Its translation: CAWRVGTSVDQPQHF. The rearrangement uses TRBV30 and TRBJ1-5, with a weak D call TRBD1 (5 bases). The ends were cut back, 3 bases at V and 5 bases at J, with 17 bases in the middle. From germline, CDR1 is GTSNPN and CDR2 SVGIG (reference sequence). This CDR3 has 15 amino acids. The entire variable domain, with the rest obtained from reference TRBV30 and TRBJ1-5, is as follows: SQTIHQWPATLVQPVGSPLSLECTVEGTSNPNLYWYRQAAGRGLQLLFYSVGIGQISSEVPQNLSASRPQDRQFILSSKKLLLSDSGFYLCAWRVGTSVDQPQHFGDGTRLSIL.

Details on this clonotype: At one boundary the junction diverges from the germline segment, which might be a read error. The chain recombines TRBV11-1 with TRBJ2-7; 7 bases agree with TRBD2. The CDR3 length is 15 residues. CDR1 is SGHAT and CDR2 is FQDESV in the germline V gene (reference sequence). CDR3 DNA sequence: TGTGCCAGTTCCTCTCTCAGCGGGACTGCCTACGAGCAGTATTTC. This translates into CASSSLSGTAYEQYF. Filled out from reference TRBV11-1 and TRBJ2-7, the complete variable domain reads EAEVAQSPRYKITEKSQAVAFWCDPISGHATLYWYRQILGQGPELLVQFQDESVVDDSQLPKDRFSAERLKGVDSTLKIQPAELGDSAMYLCASSSLSGTAYEQYFGPGTRLTVT.

Here the CDR3 DNA reads TGTGCCTGGAGTGTACGGTTTGGCGGGAGGGCCTCCCAAGAGACCCAGTACTTC. This codes for CAWSVRFGGRASQETQYF. The chain uses TRBV30 and TRBJ2-5; TRBD2 aligns across 9 bases. V was clipped by 0 bases and J by 1 base; unmatched bases: 12. In germline, CDR1 is GTSNPN, CDR2 SVGIG (reference sequence). The CDR3 spans 18 residues.

The gene calls are TRBV7-9 and TRBJ2-1; 11 bases line up with TRBD1. The CDR3 consists of 15 residues. The V segment lost 7 bases and the J segment 4 bases; nucleotides outside the gene matches: 6. Per germline, CDR1 SEHNR and CDR2 FQNEAQ (reference sequence). CDR3 in amino acids: CASIAGTGGYNEQFF. DNA of the CDR3: TGTGCCAGCATCGCAGGGACAGGGGGTTACAATGAGCAGTTCTTC.

Ten or more counts support this clonotype. V gene TRBV11-3 combines with J gene TRBJ1-1; perhaps TRBD1 as D (5 bases). The length of the CDR3 is 13 residues. Germline V gene data show CDR1 as SGHNT and CDR2 as YENEEA. The V and J ends lost 5 bases and 2 bases respectively, with 9 bases between them. The CDR3: CASSPGHNTEAFF. The CDR3 DNA reads as TGTGCCAGCAGCCCTGGACATAACACTGAAGCTTTCTTT.

Notes on this clonotype: Being one base from a much bigger clone, this may be a read error. The V and J genes are TRBV5-5 and TRBJ2-1, with D possibly TRBD2 on 6 matching bases. CDR3 size: 14 residues. Germline lookup yields CDR1 SGHKS and CDR2 YYEKEE (reference sequence). V lost 5 bases, J lost 7 bases, and 16 bases lay in between. CDR3 sequence: CASRSTGTSNEQFF. The CDR3 DNA sequence: TGTGCCAGCAGGTCAACCGGGACTTCAAATGAGCAGTTCTTC.

The chain carries TRBV15 and TRBJ2-1; D gene unclear. V lost 3 bases and J lost 8, with 11 bases in between. The germline V gene has CDR1 LNHNV and CDR2 YYDKDF (reference sequence). The CDR3 length is 13 residues. CDR3 loop: CATSRVITDEQFF. The DNA of the CDR3 is TGTGCCACCAGCAGGGTTATAACCGATGAGCAGTTCTTC.

This chain uses TRBV5-1 with TRBJ1-2; TRBD1 is a possible D gene (5 bases). Germline loops: CDR1 SGHRS, CDR2 YFSETQ. V was clipped by 0 bases and J by 11 bases, with 17 bases between them. The CDR3 sequence is 14 residues long. DNA of the CDR3: TGCGCCAGCAGCTTGGTTACAGGAGACATTGCGTACACCTTC. This gives the protein CASSLVTGDIAYTF. The whole variable domain, remainder taken from reference TRBV5-1 and TRBJ1-2, is KAGVTQTPRYLIKTRGQQVTLSCSPISGHRSVSWYQQTPGQGLQFLFEYFSETQRNKGNFPGRFSGRQFSNSRSEMNVSTLELGDSALYLCASSLVTGDIAYTFGSGTRLTVV.

The rearrangement links TRBV5-1 to TRBJ2-3; 8 nucleotides agree with TRBD2. V dropped 3 bases and J dropped 5; count of bases not matched to a gene: 8. The V gene's germline CDR1 is SGHRS and CDR2 YFSETQ. This CDR3 spans 15 amino acids. CDR3 loop: CASSSQRERIDTQYF. DNA of the CDR3: TGCGCCAGCAGCTCACAGCGGGAGAGGATAGATACGCAGTATTTT. The complete variable domain, with remaining parts taken from reference TRBV5-1 and TRBJ2-3, reads KAGVTQTPRYLIKTRGQQVTLSCSPISGHRSVSWYQQTPGQGLQFLFEYFSETQRNKGNFPGRFSGRQFSNSRSEMNVSTLELGDSALYLCASSSQRERIDTQYFGPGTRLTVL.

This clonotype was counted once. A much larger clone lies one base from this, so it may be a read error. The rearrangement links TRBV6-1 to TRBJ2-5; D may be TRBD2 (5 bases). The CDR3 length is 13 residues. CDR1 MNHNS and CDR2 SASEGT come from the germline V gene. V was shortened by 10 bases and J by 2 bases, with 14 bases between the two germline ends. The CDR3 DNA sequence: TGTGCCAACAGCGGTTACAGTCAAGAGACCCAGTACTTC. It yields the protein CANSGYSQETQYF.

The V call is TRBV7-9, the J call TRBJ2-5, with 9 bases lining up with TRBD1. J gave up 2 bases and V 1 base, and 8 bases lay outside the gene matches. The germline V gene encodes CDR1 SEHNR and CDR2 FQNEAQ (reference sequence). This CDR3 comprises 17 residues. CDR3 nucleotide sequence: TGTGCCAGCAGCTTAGGACGCGGGACAGGGAATCAAGAGACCCAGTACTTC. Its protein product is CASSLGRGTGNQETQYF. The complete variable domain, with remaining parts taken from reference TRBV7-9 and TRBJ2-5, reads DTGVSQNPRHKITKRGQNVTFRCDPISEHNRLYWYRQTLGQGPEFLTYFQNEAQLEKSRLLSDRFSAERPKGSFSTLEIQRTEQGDSAMYLCASSLGRGTGNQETQYFGPGTRLLVL.